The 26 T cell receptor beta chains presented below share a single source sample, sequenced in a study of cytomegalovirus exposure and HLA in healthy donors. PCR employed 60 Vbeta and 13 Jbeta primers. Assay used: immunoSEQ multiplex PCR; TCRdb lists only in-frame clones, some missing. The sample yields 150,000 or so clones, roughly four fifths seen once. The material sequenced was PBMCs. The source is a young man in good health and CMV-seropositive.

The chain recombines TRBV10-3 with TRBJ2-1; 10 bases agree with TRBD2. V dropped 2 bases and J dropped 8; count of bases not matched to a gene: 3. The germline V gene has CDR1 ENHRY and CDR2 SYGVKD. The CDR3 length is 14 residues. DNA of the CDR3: TGTGCCATCAGTGAGACTAGCGGGAATGATGAGCAGTTCTTC. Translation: CAISETSGNDEQFF.

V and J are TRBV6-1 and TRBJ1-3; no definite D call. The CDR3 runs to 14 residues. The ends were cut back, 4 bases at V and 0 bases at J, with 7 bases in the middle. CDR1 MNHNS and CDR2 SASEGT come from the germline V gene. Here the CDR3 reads CASSGPGSGNTIYF. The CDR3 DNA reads TGTGCCAGCAGTGGACCAGGCTCTGGAAACACCATATATTTT.

This chain's CDR3 is CASSSFPTQGAYSNQPQHF. The CDR3 bases are TGTGCCAGCAGTTCTTTCCCCACACAGGGTGCGTATAGCAATCAGCCCCAGCATTTT. The rearrangement joins TRBV28 to TRBJ1-5, with TRBD1 as a possible D gene (6 bases). The CDR3 extends over 19 amino acids. V was trimmed by 4 bases and J by 0 bases, leaving 22 bases between them. Germline CDR1 and CDR2: MDHEN and SYDVKM.

The CDR3 sequence: CSVATDGNTIYF. The CDR3 nucleotides are TGCAGCGTTGCAACAGATGGAAACACCATATATTTT. This chain joins TRBV29-1 and TRBJ1-3; no reliable D call. Germline loops: CDR1 SQVTM, CDR2 ANQGSEA. The CDR3 sequence is 12 residues long. V was trimmed by 4 bases and J by 3 bases, leaving 7 bases between them.

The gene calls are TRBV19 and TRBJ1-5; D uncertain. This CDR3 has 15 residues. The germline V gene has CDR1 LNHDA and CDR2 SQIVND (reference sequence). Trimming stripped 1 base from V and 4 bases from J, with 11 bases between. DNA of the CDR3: TGTGCCAGTAGTATAGTGGCCGGGGAGAATCAGCCCCAGCATTTT. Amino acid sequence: CASSIVAGENQPQHF.

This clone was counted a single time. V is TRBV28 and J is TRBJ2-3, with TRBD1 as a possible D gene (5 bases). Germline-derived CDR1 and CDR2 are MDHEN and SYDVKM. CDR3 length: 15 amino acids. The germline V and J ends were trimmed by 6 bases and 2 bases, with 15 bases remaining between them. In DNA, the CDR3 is TGTGCCAGCAGCAGTGACAGAACCTTCACAGATACGCAGTATTTT. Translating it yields CASSSDRTFTDTQYF. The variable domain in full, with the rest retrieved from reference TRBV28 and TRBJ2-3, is DVKVTQSSRYLVKRTGEKVFLECVQDMDHENMFWYRQDPGLGLRLIYFSYDVKMKEKGDIPEGYSVSREKKERFSLILESASTNQTSMYLCASSSDRTFTDTQYFGPGTRLTVL.

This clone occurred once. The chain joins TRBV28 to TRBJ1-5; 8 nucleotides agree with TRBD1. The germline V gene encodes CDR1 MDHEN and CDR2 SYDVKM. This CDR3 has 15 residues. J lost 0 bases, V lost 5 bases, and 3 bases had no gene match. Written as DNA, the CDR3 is TGTGCCAGCAGTGACAGGGGATATAGCAATCAGCCCCAGCATTTT. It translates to CASSDRGYSNQPQHF.

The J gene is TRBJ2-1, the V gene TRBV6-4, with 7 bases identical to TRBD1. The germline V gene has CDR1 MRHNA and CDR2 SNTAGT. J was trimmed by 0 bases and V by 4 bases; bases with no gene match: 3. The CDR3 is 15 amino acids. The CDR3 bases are TGTGCCAGCAGTGTATGGGACAGCTCCTACAATGAGCAGTTCTTC. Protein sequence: CASSVWDSSYNEQFF.

The CDR3 bases are TGCGCCAGCAGCTCCCCCGCCGGCACTGAAGCTTTCTTT. Its translation is CASSSPAGTEAFF. The chain recombines TRBV10-1 with TRBJ1-1; no clear D. The CDR3 length is 13 residues. Trimming took 6 bases from V and 4 from J, leaving 12 bases between them. Germline CDR1 reads WNHNN; CDR2 reads SYGVQD (reference sequence).

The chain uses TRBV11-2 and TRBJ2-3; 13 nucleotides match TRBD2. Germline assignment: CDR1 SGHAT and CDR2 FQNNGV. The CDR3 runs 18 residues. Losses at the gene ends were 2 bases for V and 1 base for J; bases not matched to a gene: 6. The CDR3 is CASSLLRGLAGRTDTQYF. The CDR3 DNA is TGTGCCAGCAGCTTATTGAGGGGACTAGCGGGACGCACAGATACGCAGTATTTT.

Here the CDR3 DNA reads TGTGCCAGTAGTCCGTACAGGGGGCTGAACACTGAAGCTTTCTTT. Protein sequence: CASSPYRGLNTEAFF. V is TRBV19 and J is TRBJ1-1; 9 nucleotides align to TRBD1. Germline lookup yields CDR1 LNHDA and CDR2 SQIVND (reference sequence). The junction had 4 bases not matched to a gene; V was cut back by 5 bases and J by 0 bases. This CDR3 spans 15 amino acids. Combining the CDR3 with reference TRBV19 and TRBJ1-1 gives the whole variable domain DGGITQSPKYLFRKEGQNVTLSCEQNLNHDAMYWYRQDPGQGLRLIYYSQIVNDFQKGDIAEGYSVSREKKESFPLTVTSAQKNPTAFYLCASSPYRGLNTEAFFGQGTRLTVV.

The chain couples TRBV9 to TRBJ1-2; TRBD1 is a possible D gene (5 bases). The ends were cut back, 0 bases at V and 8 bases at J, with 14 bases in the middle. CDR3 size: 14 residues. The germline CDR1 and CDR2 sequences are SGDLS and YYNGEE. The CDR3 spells CASSVVNGHQGYTF. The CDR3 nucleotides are TGTGCCAGCAGCGTAGTCAACGGACATCAGGGCTACACCTTC. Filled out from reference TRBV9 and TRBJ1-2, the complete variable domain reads DSGVTQTPKHLITATGQRVTLRCSPRSGDLSVYWYQQSLDQGLQFLIQYYNGEERAKGNILERFSAQQFPDLHSELNLSSLELGDSALYFCASSVVNGHQGYTFGSGTRLTVV.

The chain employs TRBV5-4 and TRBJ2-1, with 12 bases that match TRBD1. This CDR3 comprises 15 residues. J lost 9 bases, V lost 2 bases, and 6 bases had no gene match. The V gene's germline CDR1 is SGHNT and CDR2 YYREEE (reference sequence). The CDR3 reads CASSLPGQGAGEQFF. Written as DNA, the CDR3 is TGTGCCAGCAGCTTACCGGGACAGGGGGCCGGTGAGCAGTTCTTC.

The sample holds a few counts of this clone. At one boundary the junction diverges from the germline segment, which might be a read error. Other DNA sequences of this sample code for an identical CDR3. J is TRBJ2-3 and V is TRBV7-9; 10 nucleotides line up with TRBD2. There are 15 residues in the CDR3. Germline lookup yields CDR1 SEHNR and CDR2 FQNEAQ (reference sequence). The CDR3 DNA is TGTGCCAGTAGCTTATGGGGGACTAGCGTTGATACGCAGTATTTT. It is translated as CASSLWGTSVDTQYF.

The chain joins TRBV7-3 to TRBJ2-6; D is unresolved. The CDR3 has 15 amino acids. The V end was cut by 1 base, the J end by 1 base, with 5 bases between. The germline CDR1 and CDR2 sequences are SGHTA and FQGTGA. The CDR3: CASSLRQSGANVLTF. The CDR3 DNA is TGTGCCAGCAGCTTAAGGCAGTCTGGGGCCAACGTCCTGACTTTC.

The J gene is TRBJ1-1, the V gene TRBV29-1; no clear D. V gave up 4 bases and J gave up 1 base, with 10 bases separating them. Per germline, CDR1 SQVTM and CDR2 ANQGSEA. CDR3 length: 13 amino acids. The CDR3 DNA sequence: TGCAGCGTTGCGTCATACGGGAACACTGAAGCTTTCTTT. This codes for CSVASYGNTEAFF.

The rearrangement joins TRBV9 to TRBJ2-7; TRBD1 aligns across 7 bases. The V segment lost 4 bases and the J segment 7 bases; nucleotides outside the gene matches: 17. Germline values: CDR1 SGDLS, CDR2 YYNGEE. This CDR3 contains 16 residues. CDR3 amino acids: CASSPHPGTANFEQYF. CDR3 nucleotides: TGTGCCAGCAGCCCCCATCCCGGGACAGCAAACTTTGAGCAGTACTTC.

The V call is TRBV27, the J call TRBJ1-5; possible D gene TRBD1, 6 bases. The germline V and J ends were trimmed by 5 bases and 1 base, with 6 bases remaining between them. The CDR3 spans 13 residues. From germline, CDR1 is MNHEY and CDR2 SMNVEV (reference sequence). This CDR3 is CASSGQSNQPQHF. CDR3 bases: TGTGCCAGCAGTGGACAGAGCAATCAGCCCCAGCATTTT.

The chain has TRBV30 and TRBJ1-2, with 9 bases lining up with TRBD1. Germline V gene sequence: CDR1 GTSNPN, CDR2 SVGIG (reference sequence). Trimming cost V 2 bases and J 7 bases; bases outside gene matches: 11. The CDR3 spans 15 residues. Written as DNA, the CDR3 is TGTGCCTGGAGTACACAGGGGGCGGTTCCAGGTGGCTACACCTTC. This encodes CAWSTQGAVPGGYTF. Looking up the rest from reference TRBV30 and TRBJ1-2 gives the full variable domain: SQTIHQWPATLVQPVGSPLSLECTVEGTSNPNLYWYRQAAGRGLQLLFYSVGIGQISSEVPQNLSASRPQDRQFILSSKKLLLSDSGFYLCAWSTQGAVPGGYTFGSGTRLTVV.

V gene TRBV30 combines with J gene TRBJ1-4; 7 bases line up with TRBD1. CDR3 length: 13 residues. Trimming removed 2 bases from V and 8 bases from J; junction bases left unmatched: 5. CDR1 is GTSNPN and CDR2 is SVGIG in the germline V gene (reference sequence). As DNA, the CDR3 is TGTGCCTGGAGTAGGACAGGCGTAGAAAAACTGTTTTTT. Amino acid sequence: CAWSRTGVEKLFF.

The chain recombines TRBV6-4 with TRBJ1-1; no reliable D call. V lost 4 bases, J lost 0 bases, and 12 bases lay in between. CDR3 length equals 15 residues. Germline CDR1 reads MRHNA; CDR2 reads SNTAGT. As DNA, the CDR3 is TGTGCCAGCAGTGGTCATCGGGAGGTGAACACTGAAGCTTTCTTT. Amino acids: CASSGHREVNTEAFF.

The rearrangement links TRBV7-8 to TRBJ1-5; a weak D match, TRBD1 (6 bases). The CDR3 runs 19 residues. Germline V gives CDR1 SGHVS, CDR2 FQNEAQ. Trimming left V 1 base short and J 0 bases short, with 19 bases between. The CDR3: CASSLVGRGIVGSNQPQHF. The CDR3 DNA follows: TGTGCCAGCAGCTTAGTAGGCAGGGGTATTGTTGGTAGCAATCAGCCCCAGCATTTT.

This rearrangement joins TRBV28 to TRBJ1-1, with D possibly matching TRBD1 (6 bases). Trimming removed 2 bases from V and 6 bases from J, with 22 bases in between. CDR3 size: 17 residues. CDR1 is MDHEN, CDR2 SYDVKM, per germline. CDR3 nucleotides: TGTGCCAGCAGTTTAAGGAAGGGGGTTGTAATGATTGCTGAAGCTTTCTTT. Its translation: CASSLRKGVVMIAEAFF.

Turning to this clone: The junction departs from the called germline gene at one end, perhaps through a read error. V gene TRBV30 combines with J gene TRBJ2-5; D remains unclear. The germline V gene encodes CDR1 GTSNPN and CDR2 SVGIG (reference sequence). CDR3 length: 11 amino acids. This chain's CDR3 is CAWSVQVTQYF. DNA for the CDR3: TGTGCCTGGAGTGTACAAGTGACCCAGTACTTC.

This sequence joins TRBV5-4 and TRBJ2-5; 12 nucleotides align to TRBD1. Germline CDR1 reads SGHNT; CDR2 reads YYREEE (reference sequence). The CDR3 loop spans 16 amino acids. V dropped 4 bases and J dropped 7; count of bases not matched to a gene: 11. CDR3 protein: CASSTGQGAVQRTQYF. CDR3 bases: TGTGCCAGCAGCACGGGACAGGGGGCAGTCCAGCGGACCCAGTACTTC.

The chain's CDR3 is CASSRGLTYEQYF. The CDR3 region has the DNA TGTGCCAGTTCCCGGGGACTCACCTACGAGCAGTACTTC. J is TRBJ2-7 and V is TRBV27; TRBD2 is a possible D gene (6 bases). The CDR3 has 13 amino acids. The germline CDR1 and CDR2 sequences are MNHEY and SMNVEV (reference sequence). Trimming took 9 bases from V and 2 from J, leaving 14 bases between them.